What follows are 11 T cell receptor beta chains derived from one specimen sequenced in a study of T cells after yellow fever vaccination. TCRdb itself ran the 5' RACE reads through MiXCR, one entry per CDR3 protein. Of about 320,000 distinct CDR3 sequences in the sample, about 4.5% were seen once. Material: PBMCs, obtained 15 days after the yellow fever booster vaccination. These TCRs come from a man between 18 and 35 years old who received the YFV17D yellow fever vaccine.

This clonotype appeared many times. V gene TRBV7-3 combines with J gene TRBJ2-2, with D perhaps matching TRBD1 (7 bases). Germline-derived CDR1 and CDR2 are SGHTA and FQGTGA. The V end lost 4 bases, the J end lost 4 bases, and 13 bases lay between the germline ends. The CDR3 is 15 residues long. CDR3 in amino acids: CASSSSQGGTGELFF. The CDR3 DNA reads as TGTGCCAGCAGCTCATCCCAGGGGGGCACCGGGGAGCTGTTTTTT.

The chain's CDR3 is CAWSVVGQGPTDTQYF. The CDR3 DNA reads as TGTGCCTGGAGTGTCGTCGGACAGGGGCCCACAGATACGCAGTATTTT. V usage is TRBV30 and J usage is TRBJ2-3; 9 bases agree with TRBD1. CDR1 and CDR2 from the germline V gene are GTSNPN and SVGIG (reference sequence). With 0 bases clipped from V and 2 bases from J, the junction kept 6 bases outside the gene matches. The CDR3 extends over 16 amino acids.

The J gene is TRBJ2-7, the V gene TRBV20-1; tentative D call: TRBD1 (5 bases). The CDR3 is made up of 13 amino acids. CDR1 and CDR2 (germline): DFQATT, SNEGSKA (reference sequence). V lost 3 bases and J lost 2, with 11 bases in between. The chain's CDR3 is CSASDTQAYEQYV. The CDR3 nucleotides are TGCAGTGCTAGTGACACACAGGCCTACGAGCAGTACGTC.

This clonotype appeared many times. The chain links TRBV6-5 to TRBJ2-5; TRBD2 is a possible D gene (6 bases). The CDR3 runs 14 residues. Trimming removed 4 bases at V and 1 base at J, with 10 bases between. From germline, CDR1 is MNHEY and CDR2 SVGAGI. The CDR3 DNA follows: TGTGCCAGCAGTTGGGGTAGCGGCCAAGAGACCCAGTACTTC. It translates to CASSWGSGQETQYF.

This clonotype was seen ten or more times. CDR3 DNA sequence: TGTGCCAGCAGCCCCGGGGACAGCGTACCCCTCCACTTT. Residues: CASSPGDSVPLHF. The chain links TRBV5-6 to TRBJ1-6; TRBD1 matches 7 bases. With 4 bases clipped from V and 12 bases from J, the junction kept 7 bases outside the gene matches. The CDR3 runs to 13 residues. Germline V gene data show CDR1 as SGHDT and CDR2 as YYEEEE.

This clonotype was counted only a few times. The V and J genes are TRBV15 and TRBJ1-5; D uncertain. The V and J ends lost 1 base and 0 bases respectively, with 7 bases between them. This CDR3 contains 15 residues. Germline-derived CDR1 and CDR2 are LNHNV and YYDKDF (reference sequence). CDR3 DNA: TGTGCCACCAGCAGAGTTGCCCTTAGCAATCAGCCCCAGCATTTT. This encodes CATSRVALSNQPQHF.

This sequence joins TRBV7-2 and TRBJ2-3; D not resolved. Germline V lookup: CDR1 SGHTA, CDR2 FQGNSA. Trimming left V 1 base short and J 13 bases short, with 12 bases between. The CDR3 runs 12 residues. The chain's CDR3 is CASSLVPGGKYF. DNA of the CDR3: TGTGCCAGCAGCTTAGTCCCTGGTGGGAAGTATTTT.

This clonotype was detected many times. The chain employs TRBV19 and TRBJ1-5; 7 bases line up with TRBD1. Trimming cost V 3 bases and J 7 bases; bases outside gene matches: 6. The CDR3 spans 14 residues. The germline V gene encodes CDR1 LNHDA and CDR2 SQIVND (reference sequence). CDR3 nucleotides: TGTGCCAGTAGTATGGTTCAGGGGGGCCAGCCCCAGCATTTT. It translates to CASSMVQGGQPQHF.

Only a few counts were recorded for this clonotype. The V gene is TRBV3-1, the J gene TRBJ2-1; TRBD2 might be the D (5 bases). The germline CDR1 and CDR2 sequences are LGHDT and YNNKEL (reference sequence). The CDR3 length is 14 residues. The germline V and J ends were trimmed by 4 bases and 8 bases, with 15 bases remaining between them. CDR3 in amino acids: CASSRTGALDEQFF. The CDR3 nucleotides are TGTGCCAGCAGCCGGACTGGAGCGCTCGATGAGCAGTTCTTC.

This clonotype was picked up a small number of times. V is TRBV5-6 and J is TRBJ1-4; D unclear. This CDR3 is 13 amino acids long. V shed 5 bases and J shed 7 bases, with 12 bases lying between them. Germline-derived CDR1 and CDR2 are SGHDT and YYEEEE. CDR3 region: CASSWARGEKLFF. For the CDR3, the DNA is TGTGCCAGCAGTTGGGCTCGTGGTGAAAAACTGTTTTTT. Full variable domain (outside the CDR3, taken from reference TRBV5-6 and TRBJ1-4): DAGVTQSPTHLIKTRGQQVTLRCSPKSGHDTVSWYQQALGQGPQFIFQYYEEEERQRGNFPDRFSGHQFPNYSSELNVNALLLGDSALYLCASSWARGEKLFFGSGTQLSVL.

The V and J genes are TRBV2 and TRBJ2-3, with 9 bases lining up with TRBD2. Germline V gene sequence: CDR1 SNHLY, CDR2 FYNNEI. CDR3 length: 16 amino acids. Trimming at V came to 7 bases and at J to 6 bases, leaving 14 bases not matched to a gene. The CDR3 sequence is CASTPPGAGGRDTQYF. The CDR3 nucleotides read TGTGCCAGCACCCCCCCTGGGGCGGGGGGGCGGGATACGCAGTATTTT.